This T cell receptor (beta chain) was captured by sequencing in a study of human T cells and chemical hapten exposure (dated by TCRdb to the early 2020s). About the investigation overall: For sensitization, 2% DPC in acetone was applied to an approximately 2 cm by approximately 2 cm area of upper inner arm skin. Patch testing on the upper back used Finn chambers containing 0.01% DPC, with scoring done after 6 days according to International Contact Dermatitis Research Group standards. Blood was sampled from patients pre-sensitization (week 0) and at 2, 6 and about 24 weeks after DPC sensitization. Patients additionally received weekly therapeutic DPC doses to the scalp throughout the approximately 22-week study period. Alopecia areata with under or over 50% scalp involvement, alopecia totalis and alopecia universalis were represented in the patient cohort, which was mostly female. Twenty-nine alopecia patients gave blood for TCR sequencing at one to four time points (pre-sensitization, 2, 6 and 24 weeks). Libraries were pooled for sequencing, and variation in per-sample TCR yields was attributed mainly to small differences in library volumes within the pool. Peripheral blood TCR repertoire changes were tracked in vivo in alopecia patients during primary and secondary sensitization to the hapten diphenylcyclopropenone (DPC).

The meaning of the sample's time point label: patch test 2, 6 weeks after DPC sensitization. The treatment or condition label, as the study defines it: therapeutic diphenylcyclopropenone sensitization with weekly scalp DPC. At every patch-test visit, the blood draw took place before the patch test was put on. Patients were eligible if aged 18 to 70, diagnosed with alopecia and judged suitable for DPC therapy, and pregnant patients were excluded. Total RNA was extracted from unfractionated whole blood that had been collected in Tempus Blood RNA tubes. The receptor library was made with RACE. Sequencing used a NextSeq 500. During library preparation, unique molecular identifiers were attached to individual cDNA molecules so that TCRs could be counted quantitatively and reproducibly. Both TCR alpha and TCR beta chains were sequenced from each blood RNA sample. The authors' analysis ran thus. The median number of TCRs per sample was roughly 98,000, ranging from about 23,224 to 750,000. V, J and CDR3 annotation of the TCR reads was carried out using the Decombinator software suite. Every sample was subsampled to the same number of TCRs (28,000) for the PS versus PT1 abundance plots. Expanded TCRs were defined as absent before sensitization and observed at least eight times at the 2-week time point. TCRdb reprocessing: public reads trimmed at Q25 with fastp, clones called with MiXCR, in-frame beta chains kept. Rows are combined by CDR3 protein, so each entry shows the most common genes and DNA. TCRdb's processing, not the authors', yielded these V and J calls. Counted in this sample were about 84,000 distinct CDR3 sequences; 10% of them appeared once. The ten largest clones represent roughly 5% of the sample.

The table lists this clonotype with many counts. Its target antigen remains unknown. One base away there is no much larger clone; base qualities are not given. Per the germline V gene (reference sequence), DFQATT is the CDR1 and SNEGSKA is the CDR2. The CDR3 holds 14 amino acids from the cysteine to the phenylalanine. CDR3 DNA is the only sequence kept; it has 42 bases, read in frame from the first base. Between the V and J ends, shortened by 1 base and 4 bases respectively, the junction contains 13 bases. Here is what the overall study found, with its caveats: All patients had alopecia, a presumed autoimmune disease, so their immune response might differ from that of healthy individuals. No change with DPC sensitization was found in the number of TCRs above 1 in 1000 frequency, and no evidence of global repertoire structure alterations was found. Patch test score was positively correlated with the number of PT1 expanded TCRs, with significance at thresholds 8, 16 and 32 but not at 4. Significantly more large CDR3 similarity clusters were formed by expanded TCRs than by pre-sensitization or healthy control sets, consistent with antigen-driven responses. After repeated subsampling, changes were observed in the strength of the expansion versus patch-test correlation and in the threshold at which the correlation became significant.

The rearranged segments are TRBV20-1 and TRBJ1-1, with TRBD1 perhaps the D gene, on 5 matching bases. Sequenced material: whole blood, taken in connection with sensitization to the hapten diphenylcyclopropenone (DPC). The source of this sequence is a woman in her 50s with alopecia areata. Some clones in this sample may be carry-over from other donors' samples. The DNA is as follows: TGCAGTGCTAGAGGGTCGGGGGTAGGCACTGAAGCTTTCTTT. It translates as CSARGSGVGTEAFF.